The present entry profiles one T cell receptor beta chain with its context. Profiled with immunoSEQ multiplex PCR; TCRdb holds only in-frame clones, not every one. The sample yields over 400,000 clones, roughly 80% seen once. This entry is derived from a study of shared clonotypes between healthy human individuals. V shed 1 base, J shed 5 bases, and the junction held 4 bases outside the gene matches. The CDR3 has 15 amino acids. Per germline, CDR1 SGHAT and CDR2 FQNNGV. Donors, without exception, were Caucasian adults residing in Nashville, Tennessee. This TCR was recovered from a woman between 35 and 50 years old in good health. Some clones in this sample may be carry-over from other donors' samples. The sample consisted of PBMCs. The chain employs TRBV11-2 and TRBJ2-5; 10 positions agree with TRBD2. CDR3 protein: CASSLASGSPETQYF. The CDR3 nucleotides are TGTGCCAGCAGCTTAGCTAGCGGGAGTCCGGAGACCCAGTACTTC. The full variable domain, with the rest looked up from reference TRBV11-2 and TRBJ2-5, is EAGVAQSPRYKIIEKRQSVAFWCNPISGHATLYWYQQILGQGPKLLIQFQNNGVVDDSQLPKDRFSAERLKGVDSTLKIQPAKLEDSAVYLCASSLASGSPETQYFGPGTRLLVL.